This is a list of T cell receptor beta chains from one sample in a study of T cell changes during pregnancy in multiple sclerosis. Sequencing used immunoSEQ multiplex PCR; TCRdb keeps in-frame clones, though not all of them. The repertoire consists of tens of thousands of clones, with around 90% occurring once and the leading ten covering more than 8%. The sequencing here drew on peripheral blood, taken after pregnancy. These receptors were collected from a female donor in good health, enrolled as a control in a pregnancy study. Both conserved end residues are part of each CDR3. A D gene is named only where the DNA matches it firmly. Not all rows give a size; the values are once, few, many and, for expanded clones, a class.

CDR3nt: TGTGCCAGCAGCCCTTCCTTAGGGGCGGGAGGGTTCACAGATACGCAGTATTTT
CDR3aa: CASSPSLGAGGFTDTQYF
abundance: -
d_gene: TRBD2
v_gene: TRBV9
j_gene: TRBJ2-3

CDR3nt: TGTGCCAGTAGTATATCAGGGGGCAAAGAAAAACTGTTTTTT
CDR3aa: CASSISGGKEKLFF
abundance: -
d_gene: TRBD1
v_gene: TRBV19
j_gene: TRBJ1-4

CDR3nt: TGCGCCAGCATCCACCGGGGGACTGAAGCTTTCTTT
CDR3aa: CASIHRGTEAFF
abundance: -
d_gene: -
v_gene: TRBV23-1
j_gene: TRBJ1-1

CDR3nt: TGCGCCAGCAGCTTGGACGGACAGGGAAATCAGCCCCAGCATTTT
CDR3aa: CASSLDGQGNQPQHF
abundance: -
d_gene: TRBD1
v_gene: TRBV5-1
j_gene: TRBJ1-5

CDR3nt: TGTGCCAGCAGCGTAGAAGGGGGGGGGACGACCCAGTACTTC
CDR3aa: CASSVEGGGTTQYF
abundance: -
d_gene: -
v_gene: TRBV9
j_gene: TRBJ2-5

CDR3nt: TGTGCCAGCAGCCGGACAGGGAACACTGAAGCTTTCTTT
CDR3aa: CASSRTGNTEAFF
abundance: -
d_gene: TRBD1
v_gene: TRBV11-2
j_gene: TRBJ1-1

CDR3nt: TGTGCCAGCAGCGTAGGGGTTCAGGGGCCGCTCACCGGGGAGCTGTTTTTT
CDR3aa: CASSVGVQGPLTGELFF
abundance: -
d_gene: -
v_gene: TRBV9
j_gene: TRBJ2-2

CDR3nt: TGTGCCAGCAGTACACGGGGAGGATACAATGAGCAGTTCTTC
CDR3aa: CASSTRGGYNEQFF
abundance: -
d_gene: -
v_gene: TRBV6-6
j_gene: TRBJ2-1

CDR3nt: TGTGCCAGCAGCGCGGGACAGGGCCGGTCTCAGCCCCAGCATTTT
CDR3aa: CASSAGQGRSQPQHF
abundance: -
d_gene: TRBD1
v_gene: TRBV5-5
j_gene: TRBJ1-5

CDR3nt: TGTGCCAGCAGTTGGACAGGGTTTGGCAATCAGCCCCAGCATTTT
CDR3aa: CASSWTGFGNQPQHF
abundance: -
d_gene: TRBD1
v_gene: TRBV27
j_gene: TRBJ1-5

CDR3nt: TGCGCCAGCAGCTTGTTGGCTGTGAACACTGAAGCTTTCTTT
CDR3aa: CASSLLAVNTEAFF
abundance: -
d_gene: -
v_gene: TRBV5-1
j_gene: TRBJ1-1

CDR3nt: TGTGCCAGCACTCGGGAGGAGAAGGCCTACGAGCAGTACTTC
CDR3aa: CASTREEKAYEQYF
abundance: -
d_gene: TRBD2
v_gene: TRBV6-1
j_gene: TRBJ2-7

CDR3nt: TGTGCCAGCACTACGACTAGCGGGAGGGAAAAAACCTACGAGCAGTACTTC
CDR3aa: CASTTTSGREKTYEQYF
abundance: -
d_gene: TRBD2
v_gene: TRBV5-6
j_gene: TRBJ2-7

CDR3nt: TGTGCCAGCAGCTCTCGGACAGGGACCTACGAGCAGTACTTC
CDR3aa: CASSSRTGTYEQYF
abundance: -
d_gene: TRBD1
v_gene: TRBV11-3
j_gene: TRBJ2-7

CDR3nt: TGCGCCAGCAGCCAAGACAATTGGGGGGCCGGGGAGGGTTCGCAGTATTTT
CDR3aa: CASSQDNWGAGEGSQYF
abundance: -
d_gene: -
v_gene: TRBV4-3
j_gene: TRBJ2-3

CDR3nt: TGTGCCAGCAGTGAAGTTTACAGGACCGGGGAGCTGTTTTTT
CDR3aa: CASSEVYRTGELFF
abundance: -
d_gene: -
v_gene: TRBV6-1
j_gene: TRBJ2-2

CDR3nt: TGTGCCAGTAGTCTGCTCGGGAGCAGCACAGATACGCAGTATTTT
CDR3aa: CASSLLGSSTDTQYF
abundance: -
d_gene: -
v_gene: TRBV19
j_gene: TRBJ2-3

CDR3nt: TGCGCCAGCAGCTTGGTGAATTGGGAGCCGACTAACTATGGCTACACCTTC
CDR3aa: CASSLVNWEPTNYGYTF
abundance: once
d_gene: -
v_gene: TRBV5-1
j_gene: TRBJ1-2

CDR3nt: TGTGCCAGCAGCGTAGATAGCGGGGCTGCCTACAATGAGCAGTTCTTC
CDR3aa: CASSVDSGAAYNEQFF
abundance: -
d_gene: TRBD2
v_gene: TRBV9
j_gene: TRBJ2-1

CDR3nt: TGTGCCAGAAGCTTGATGGACTGGGTCACTGAAGCTTTCTTT
CDR3aa: CARSLMDWVTEAFF
abundance: few
d_gene: -
v_gene: TRBV5-3
j_gene: TRBJ1-1

CDR3nt: TGTGCCAGCAGTGCAGGGATGCTCTATGGCTACACCTTC
CDR3aa: CASSAGMLYGYTF
abundance: -
d_gene: -
v_gene: TRBV27
j_gene: TRBJ1-2

CDR3nt: TGTGCCAGCAGCTTAGCAGGGAGCGAGACCCAGTACTTC
CDR3aa: CASSLAGSETQYF
abundance: -
d_gene: -
v_gene: TRBV7-9
j_gene: TRBJ2-5

CDR3nt: TGTGCCAGCAGTGACTACCCCGGGGGAGCCCGGTTCTTC
CDR3aa: CASSDYPGGARFF
abundance: -
d_gene: -
v_gene: TRBV6-1
j_gene: TRBJ2-1

CDR3nt: TGTGCCTGGAACGAGGGGCTAGCGGGGCCCGGGACCCAGTACTTC
CDR3aa: CAWNEGLAGPGTQYF
abundance: -
d_gene: TRBD2
v_gene: TRBV30
j_gene: TRBJ2-5

CDR3nt: TGTGCCAGCAGTGGGCTCGAGAACACTGAAGCTTTCTTT
CDR3aa: CASSGLENTEAFF
abundance: -
d_gene: -
v_gene: TRBV6-5
j_gene: TRBJ1-1

CDR3nt: TGTGCCAGCAGCCTTTTGGTGGAGGCAAACTCTGGAAACACCATATATTTT
CDR3aa: CASSLLVEANSGNTIYF
abundance: -
d_gene: -
v_gene: TRBV5-6
j_gene: TRBJ1-3

CDR3nt: TGTGCCAGCAGCAAGGCAGTCGGGCAGAGGGGGTACGAGCAGTACTTC
CDR3aa: CASSKAVGQRGYEQYF
abundance: -
d_gene: -
v_gene: TRBV21-1
j_gene: TRBJ2-7

CDR3nt: TGTGCCAGCAGCTCCGCGCAGGGGAACTATGGCTACACCTTC
CDR3aa: CASSSAQGNYGYTF
abundance: -
d_gene: -
v_gene: TRBV7-9
j_gene: TRBJ1-2

CDR3nt: TGTGCCAGCAGCCAGAATCCCAATCAGCCCCAGCATTTT
CDR3aa: CASSQNPNQPQHF
abundance: -
d_gene: -
v_gene: TRBV7-2
j_gene: TRBJ1-5

CDR3nt: TGTGCCAGCTGCCGGGACAGGGGGAACACTGAAGCTTTCTTT
CDR3aa: CASCRDRGNTEAFF
abundance: -
d_gene: TRBD1
v_gene: TRBV6-1
j_gene: TRBJ1-1

CDR3nt: TGTGCCAGCAGCTTCTACCTAGCACCCTACGAGCAGTACTTC
CDR3aa: CASSFYLAPYEQYF
abundance: -
d_gene: -
v_gene: TRBV7-2
j_gene: TRBJ2-7

CDR3nt: TGTGCCAGCAGCTTAAAGACTAGCGGGAGTAGGGATACGCAGTATTTT
CDR3aa: CASSLKTSGSRDTQYF
abundance: -
d_gene: TRBD2
v_gene: TRBV7-9
j_gene: TRBJ2-3

CDR3nt: TGTGCCAGCAGCTGGGGGGGGACAGGGGCCTACGAGCAGTACTTC
CDR3aa: CASSWGGTGAYEQYF
abundance: -
d_gene: TRBD1
v_gene: TRBV5-4
j_gene: TRBJ2-7

CDR3nt: TGCGCCAGCAGCTCCAGGGGGCTGGGCGAGCAGTACTTC
CDR3aa: CASSSRGLGEQYF
abundance: -
d_gene: TRBD1
v_gene: TRBV5-1
j_gene: TRBJ2-7

CDR3nt: TGCGCCAGCAGCCCCCAGGGAAGGGCCAAAAACATTCAGTACTTC
CDR3aa: CASSPQGRAKNIQYF
abundance: -
d_gene: -
v_gene: TRBV5-1
j_gene: TRBJ2-4